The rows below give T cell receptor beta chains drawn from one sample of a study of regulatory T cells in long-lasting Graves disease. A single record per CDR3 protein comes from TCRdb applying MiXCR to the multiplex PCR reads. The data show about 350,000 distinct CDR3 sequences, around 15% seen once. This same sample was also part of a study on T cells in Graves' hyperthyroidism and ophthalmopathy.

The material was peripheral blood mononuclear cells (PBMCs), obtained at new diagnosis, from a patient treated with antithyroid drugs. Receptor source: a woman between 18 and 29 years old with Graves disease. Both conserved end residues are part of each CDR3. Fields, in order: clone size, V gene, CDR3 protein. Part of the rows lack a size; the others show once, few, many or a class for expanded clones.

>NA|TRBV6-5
CASSYLREGNRNTEAFF
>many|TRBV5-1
CASSASEGSMVF
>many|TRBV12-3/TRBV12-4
CASVRGLNTEAFF
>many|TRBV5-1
CASSLAGQGATYEQYF
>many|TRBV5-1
CASSLGQSYNEQFF
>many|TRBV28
CASGEVGSNQPQHF
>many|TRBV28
CASSSPAGGGTQYF
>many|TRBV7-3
CASSSSGGSSYEQYF
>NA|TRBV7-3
CASRQGMNTGELFF
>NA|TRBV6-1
CASSTGTSQPQHF
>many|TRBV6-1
CASSPGQGATEAFF